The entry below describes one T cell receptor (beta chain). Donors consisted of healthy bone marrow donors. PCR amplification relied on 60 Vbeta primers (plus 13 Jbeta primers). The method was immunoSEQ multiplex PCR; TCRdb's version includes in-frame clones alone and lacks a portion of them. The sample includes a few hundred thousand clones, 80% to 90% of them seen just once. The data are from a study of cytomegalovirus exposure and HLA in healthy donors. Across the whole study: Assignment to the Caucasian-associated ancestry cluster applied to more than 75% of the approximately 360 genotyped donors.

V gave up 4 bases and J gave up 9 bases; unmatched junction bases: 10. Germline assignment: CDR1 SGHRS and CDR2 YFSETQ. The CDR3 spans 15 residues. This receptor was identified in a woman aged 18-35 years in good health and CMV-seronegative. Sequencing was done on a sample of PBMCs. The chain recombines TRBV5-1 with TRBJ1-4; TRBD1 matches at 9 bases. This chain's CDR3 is CASSPEGTGPKKLFF. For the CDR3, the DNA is TGCGCCAGCAGCCCTGAGGGGACAGGGCCGAAAAAACTGTTTTTT.